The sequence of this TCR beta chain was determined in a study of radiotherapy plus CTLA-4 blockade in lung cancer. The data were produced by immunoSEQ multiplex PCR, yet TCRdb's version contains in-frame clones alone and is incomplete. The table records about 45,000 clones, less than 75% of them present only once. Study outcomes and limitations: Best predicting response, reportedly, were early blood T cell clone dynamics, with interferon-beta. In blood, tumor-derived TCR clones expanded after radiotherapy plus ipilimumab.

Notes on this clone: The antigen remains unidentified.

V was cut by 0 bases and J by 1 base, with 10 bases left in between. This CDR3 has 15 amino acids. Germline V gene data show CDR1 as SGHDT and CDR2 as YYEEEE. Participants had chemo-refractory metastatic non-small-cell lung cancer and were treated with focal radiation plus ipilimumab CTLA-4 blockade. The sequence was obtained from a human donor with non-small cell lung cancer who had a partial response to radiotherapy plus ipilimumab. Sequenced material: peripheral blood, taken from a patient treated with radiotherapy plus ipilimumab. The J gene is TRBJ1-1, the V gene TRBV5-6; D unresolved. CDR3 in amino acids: CASSLAQTPNTEAFF. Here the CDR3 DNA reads TGTGCCAGCAGCTTGGCGCAGACTCCGAACACTGAAGCTTTCTTT.